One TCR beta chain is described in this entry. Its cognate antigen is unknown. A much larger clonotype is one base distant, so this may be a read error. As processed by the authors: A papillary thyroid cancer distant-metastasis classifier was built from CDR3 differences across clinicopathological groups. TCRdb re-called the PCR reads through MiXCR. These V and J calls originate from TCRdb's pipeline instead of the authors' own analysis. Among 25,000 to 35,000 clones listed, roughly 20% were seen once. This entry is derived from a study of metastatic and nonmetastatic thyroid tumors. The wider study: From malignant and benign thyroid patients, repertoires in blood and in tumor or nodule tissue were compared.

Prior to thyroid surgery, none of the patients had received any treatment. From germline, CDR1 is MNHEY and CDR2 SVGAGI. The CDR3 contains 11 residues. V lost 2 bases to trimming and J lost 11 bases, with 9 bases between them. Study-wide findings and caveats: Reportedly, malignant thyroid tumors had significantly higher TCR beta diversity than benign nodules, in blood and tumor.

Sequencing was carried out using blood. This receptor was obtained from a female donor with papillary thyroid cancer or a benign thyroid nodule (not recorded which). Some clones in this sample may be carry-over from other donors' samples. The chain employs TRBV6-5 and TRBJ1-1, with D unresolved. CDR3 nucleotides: TGTGCCAGCAGTTACGCGGGGAACGCTTTCTTT. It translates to CASSYAGNAFF.